This T cell receptor (beta chain) derives from a study of blood T cell repertoires in COVID-19. About the research overall: The United States, Italy and Spain provided the acute and convalescent COVID-19 samples. Sources were T cells, B-cell-depleted T cells, or PBMCs; the material itself was cDNA or gDNA.

As originally analysed: Amplification with reference gene primers provided the estimates of nucleated cell counts. Sequencing was performed with immunoSEQ multiplex PCR; in TCRdb, only in-frame clones are kept and a portion is missing. V and J calls and clone size come straight from that table; D and trimming were deduced from the DNA. Of some 51,000 clones listed, approximately 90% are singletons. The CDR3 sequence is 14 residues long. Losses at the gene ends were 6 bases for V and 8 bases for J; bases not matched to a gene: 7. The germline V gene encodes CDR1 MDHEN and CDR2 SYDVKM. Sequencing was carried out using peripheral blood. The receptor was isolated from a middle-aged man with acute or convalescent COVID-19. The chain uses TRBV28 and TRBJ1-4, with TRBD1 matching over 9 bases. CDR3 in amino acids: CASRNRGLLEKLFF. Here the CDR3 DNA reads TGTGCCAGCAGGAACAGGGGGCTGTTGGAAAAACTGTTTTTT.